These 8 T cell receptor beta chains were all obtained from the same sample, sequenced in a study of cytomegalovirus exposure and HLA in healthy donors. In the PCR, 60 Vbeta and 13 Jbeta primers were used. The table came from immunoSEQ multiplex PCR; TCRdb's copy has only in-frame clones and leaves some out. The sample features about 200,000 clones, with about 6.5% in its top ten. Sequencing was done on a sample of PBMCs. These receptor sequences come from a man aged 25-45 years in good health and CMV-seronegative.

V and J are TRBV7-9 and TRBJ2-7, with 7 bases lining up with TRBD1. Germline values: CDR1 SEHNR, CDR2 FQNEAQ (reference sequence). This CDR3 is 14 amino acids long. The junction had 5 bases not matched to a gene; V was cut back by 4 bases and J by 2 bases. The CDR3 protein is CASSSLQGPYEQYF. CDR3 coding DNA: TGTGCCAGCAGCTCGCTACAGGGGCCCTACGAGCAGTACTTC.

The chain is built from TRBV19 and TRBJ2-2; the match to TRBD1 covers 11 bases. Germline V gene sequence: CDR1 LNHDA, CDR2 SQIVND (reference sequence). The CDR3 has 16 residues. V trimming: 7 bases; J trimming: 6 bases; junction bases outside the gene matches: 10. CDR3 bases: TGTGCCAGTACCCCCGAGGACAGGGGGCCCTCCGGGGAGCTGTTTTTT. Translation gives CASTPEDRGPSGELFF.

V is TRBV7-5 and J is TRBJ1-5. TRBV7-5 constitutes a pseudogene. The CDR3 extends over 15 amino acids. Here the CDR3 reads CVRSERLDSNQPQHF. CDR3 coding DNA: TGTGTCAGAAGCGAAAGATTAGATAGCAATCAGCCCCAGCATTTT.

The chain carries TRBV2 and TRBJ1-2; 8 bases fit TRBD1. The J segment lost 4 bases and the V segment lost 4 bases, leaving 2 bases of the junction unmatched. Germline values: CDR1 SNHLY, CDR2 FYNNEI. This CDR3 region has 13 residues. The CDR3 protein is CASSAGGLYGYTF. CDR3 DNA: TGTGCCAGCAGTGCAGGGGGCCTCTATGGCTACACCTTC.

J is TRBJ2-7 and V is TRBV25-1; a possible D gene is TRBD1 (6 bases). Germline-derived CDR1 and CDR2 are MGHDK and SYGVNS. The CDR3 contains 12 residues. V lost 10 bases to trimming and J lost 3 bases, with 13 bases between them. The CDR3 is CATTADSYEQYF. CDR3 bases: TGTGCCACCACGGCGGACAGCTACGAGCAGTACTTC.

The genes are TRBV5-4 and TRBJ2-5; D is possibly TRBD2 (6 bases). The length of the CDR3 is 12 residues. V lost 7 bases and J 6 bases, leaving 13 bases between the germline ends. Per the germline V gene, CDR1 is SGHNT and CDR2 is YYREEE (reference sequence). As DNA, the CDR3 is TGTGCCAGCTCTATCGGGAGAAAGACCCAGTACTTC. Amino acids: CASSIGRKTQYF.

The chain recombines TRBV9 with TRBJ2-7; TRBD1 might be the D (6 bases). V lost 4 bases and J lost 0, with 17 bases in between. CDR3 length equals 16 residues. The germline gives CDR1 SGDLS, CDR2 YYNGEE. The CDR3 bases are TGTGCCAGCAGCTCATCCGGGACACCAAGCTCCTACGAGCAGTACTTC. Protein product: CASSSSGTPSSYEQYF.

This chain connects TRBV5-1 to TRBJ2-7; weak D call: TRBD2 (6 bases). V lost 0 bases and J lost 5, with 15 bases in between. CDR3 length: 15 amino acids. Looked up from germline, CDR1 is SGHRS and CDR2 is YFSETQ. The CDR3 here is CASSLAPGVDDEQYF. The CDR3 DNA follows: TGCGCCAGCAGCTTGGCCCCGGGAGTGGACGACGAGCAGTACTTC.